These 17 T cell receptor beta chains originate from one sample sequenced in a study of CD8+CD57+ T cells in acquired aplastic anemia. TCR beta VDJ and CDR3 profiles were obtained from a genomic DNA template. TCRdb fed the reads into MiXCR, producing one record per CDR3 protein. The sample shows some 120,000 distinct CDR3 sequences, 48% of them seen only once. Sequencing input: sorted CD4+, CD8+, or CD8+CD57+ T cells (not recorded which) from PBMCs. The origin of the receptors is a human donor in good health, serving as a control.

This clonotype has a handful of counts. V gene TRBV29-1 combines with J gene TRBJ1-1, with a possible D match to TRBD1 (6 bases). The CDR3 has 14 residues. V was trimmed by 5 bases and J by 4 bases, leaving 17 bases between them. Germline values: CDR1 SQVTM, CDR2 ANQGSEA. CDR3 sequence reads: CSVYGTKPITEAFF. CDR3 in DNA: TGCAGCGTTTATGGGACAAAACCTATCACTGAAGCTTTCTTT.

V and J are TRBV7-9 and TRBJ1-2; 7 bases agree with TRBD1. The trim removed 3 bases at V and 5 bases at J, leaving 6 bases unmatched. CDR3 size: 14 residues. CDR1 is SEHNR, CDR2 FQNEAQ, per germline (reference sequence). CDR3 residues: CASSFPSGQYGYTF. The CDR3 nucleotides read TGTGCCAGCAGCTTTCCCTCGGGACAGTATGGCTACACCTTC.

At least ten counts were recorded for this clonotype. The chain couples TRBV5-1 to TRBJ2-6, with D unresolved. The CDR3 extends over 18 amino acids. Trimming pared 2 bases from V and 1 base from J, leaving 16 bases between. Germline CDR1 is SGHRS and CDR2 is YFSETQ. CDR3 in amino acids: CASSFEVSVWSGANVLTF. The CDR3 coding sequence is TGCGCCAGCAGCTTTGAGGTATCGGTATGGTCTGGGGCCAACGTCCTGACTTTC.

By its share, this clonotype is medium-sized. V usage is TRBV29-1 and J usage is TRBJ2-1, with D unclear. Trimming removed 6 bases from V and 8 bases from J, with 11 bases in between. The CDR3 is 11 residues long. Looked up from germline, CDR1 is SQVTM and CDR2 is ANQGSEA. CDR3 sequence: CSVTDMDEQFF. The CDR3 DNA sequence: TGCAGCGTCACCGACATGGATGAGCAGTTCTTC.

CDR3 sequence: CASSINRFRNSPLHF. The CDR3 DNA reads TGTGCCAGTAGTATTAACAGGTTTAGGAATTCACCCCTCCACTTT. The genes are TRBV19 and TRBJ1-6; D might be TRBD1 (5 bases). CDR1 and CDR2 from the germline V gene are LNHDA and SQIVND (reference sequence). The CDR3 runs 15 residues. Between the trimmed V and J ends, which lost 3 bases and 7 bases, there was a span of 13 bases.

Notes on this clonotype: A much bigger clone sits one base away, suggesting this may be a read error. V is TRBV6-5 and J is TRBJ2-5, with 10 bases matching TRBD2. V gave up 4 bases and J gave up 4 bases; unmatched junction bases: 9. This CDR3 has 16 residues. CDR1 and CDR2 from the germline V gene are MNHEY and SVGAGI. The CDR3 region is CASSWLAGVTRETQYF. CDR3 in DNA: TGTGCCAGCAGTTGGCTAGCGGGGGTCACACGAGAGACCCAGTACTTC.

The chain uses TRBV29-1 and TRBJ2-7; TRBD1 aligns across 7 bases. Looked up from germline, CDR1 is SQVTM and CDR2 is ANQGSEA. The CDR3 spans 14 residues. The CDR3 reads CRIPRGTDFYEQYF. The DNA for the CDR3 is TGCAGGATTCCAAGGGGGACAGATTTCTACGAGCAGTACTTC.

J is TRBJ2-5 and V is TRBV4-2; D possibly matches TRBD1 or TRBD2 (6 bases each). This CDR3 has 16 amino acids. Germline lookup yields CDR1 LGHNA and CDR2 YNFKEQ. Trimming cost V 0 bases and J 5 bases, with 16 bases left between them. The CDR3: CASSQDVGGLGETQYF. As DNA, the CDR3 is TGTGCCAGCAGCCAAGATGTGGGGGGCCTCGGCGAGACCCAGTACTTC.

V is TRBV29-1 and J is TRBJ2-3, with 8 bases identical to TRBD2. The junction had 1 base not matched to a gene; V was cut back by 7 bases and J by 1 base. CDR3 length equals 12 residues. CDR1 is SQVTM and CDR2 is ANQGSEA in the germline V gene. CDR3 nucleotide sequence: TGCAGCGGTAGCGGGGGCACAGATACGCAGTATTTT. Its protein is CSGSGGTDTQYF.

This clonotype was seen many times. The rearrangement links TRBV2 to TRBJ2-2, with TRBD2 matching 11 bases. V lost 10 bases to trimming and J lost 4 bases; unmatched junction nucleotides: 14. Germline V gene lookup returns CDR1 SNHLY and CDR2 FYNNEI. The CDR3 spans 17 residues. CDR3 nucleotides: TGTGCCACCCCAGGTCTAGCGGGGGGCCTACCCACCGGGGAGCTGTTTTTT. Translation: CATPGLAGGLPTGELFF.

V gene TRBV29-1 combines with J gene TRBJ2-5; 7 nucleotides line up with TRBD1. This CDR3 region has 13 residues. CDR1 SQVTM and CDR2 ANQGSEA come from the germline V gene. Trimming removed 3 bases from V and 4 bases from J; junction bases left unmatched: 5. The CDR3: CSVDEAGGETQYF. Written as DNA, the CDR3 is TGCAGCGTTGATGAAGCAGGGGGAGAGACCCAGTACTTC.

The sample holds a few counts of this clonotype. A much larger clone differs from this one at a single base, so this may be a read error. The CDR3 DNA sequence: TGTGCCAGCAGCCGGGGGGACAGGAGTAATTCACCCCTCTACTTT. This encodes CASSRGDRSNSPLYF. The rearrangement uses TRBV5-5 and TRBJ1-6; 8 bases line up with TRBD1. CDR3 size: 15 residues. CDR1 is SGHKS and CDR2 is YYEKEE in the germline V gene (reference sequence). Together with reference TRBV5-5 and TRBJ1-6, the CDR3 gives the full variable domain: DAGVTQSPTHLIKTRGQQVTLRCSPISGHKSVSWYQQVLGQGPQFIFQYYEKEERGRGNFPDRFSARQFPNYSSELNVNALLLGDSALYLCASSRGDRSNSPLYFGNGTRLTVT.

In its sample, this clonotype was seen many times. V is TRBV20-1 and J is TRBJ1-6; 9 nucleotides line up with TRBD1. The V segment lost 6 bases and the J segment 0 bases; nucleotides outside the gene matches: 6. The CDR3 is 16 residues long. Germline V gene lookup returns CDR1 DFQATT and CDR2 SNEGSKA (reference sequence). CDR3 residues: CSATGQGSSYNSPLHF. In DNA form, the CDR3 reads TGCAGTGCCACCGGACAGGGGAGCTCCTATAATTCACCCCTCCACTTT.

This sequence joins TRBV11-3 and TRBJ2-3; D is unresolved. The V and J ends lost 5 bases and 7 bases respectively, with 7 bases between them. The germline V gene encodes CDR1 SGHNT and CDR2 YENEEA. This CDR3 spans 11 amino acids. This CDR3 reads CASSQANTQYF. The CDR3 DNA is TGTGCCAGCAGCCAGGCGAATACGCAGTATTTT.

This clonotype showed up just a few times. The rearrangement joins TRBV19 to TRBJ2-3; a possible D gene is TRBD2 (5 bases). Germline assignment: CDR1 LNHDA and CDR2 SQIVND (reference sequence). The germline V and J ends were trimmed by 8 bases and 5 bases, with 5 bases remaining between them. The CDR3 spans 10 residues. CDR3 loop: CASEGDTQYF. Written as DNA, the CDR3 is TGTGCCAGTGAGGGAGATACGCAGTATTTT.

The chain recombines TRBV7-2 with TRBJ2-5; 9 bases are a match to TRBD2. Germline V gene sequence: CDR1 SGHTA, CDR2 FQGNSA. The ends lost 11 bases at V and 0 bases at J; junction bases unmatched: 1. The CDR3 is 12 residues long. The DNA of the CDR3 is TGTGCCGCGGGGGGGAACCAAGAGACCCAGTACTTC. Amino acids: CAAGGNQETQYF.

Ten or more counts support this clonotype. The rearrangement joins TRBV7-3 to TRBJ2-1, with 9 bases aligning to TRBD2. Germline V gives CDR1 SGHTA, CDR2 FQGTGA. This CDR3 is 16 amino acids long. V lost 4 bases to trimming and J lost 2 bases; unmatched junction nucleotides: 6. The CDR3 DNA follows: TGTGCCAGCAGCTCGCGGGGGGGCCTCACCTACAATGAGCAGTTCTTC. Translating gives CASSSRGGLTYNEQFF.